The 21 T cell receptor beta chains below were found in one sample sequenced in a study of blood T cell repertoires in COVID-19. Assay used: immunoSEQ multiplex PCR; TCRdb lists only in-frame clones, some missing. The sample includes about 59,000 clones, roughly 80% of them seen just once. Source material: peripheral blood. The receptors shown here come from a human donor in a cohort sampled during active COVID-19.

The chain links TRBV7-9 to TRBJ2-1, with a tentative D call TRBD2 (5 bases). CDR1 is SEHNR and CDR2 is FQNEAQ in the germline V gene (reference sequence). The CDR3 totals 14 residues. Deletions cut 8 bases from V and 5 bases from J, with 16 bases between. The DNA for the CDR3 is TGTGCCAGCCTTTTGGACTGGGCCAACAATGAGCAGTTCTTC. Encoded protein: CASLLDWANNEQFF.

This clone was seen a single time. V and J are TRBV28 and TRBJ2-1, with TRBD2 identical over 10 bases. Losses at the gene ends were 6 bases for V and 10 bases for J; bases not matched to a gene: 9. Germline CDR1 reads MDHEN; CDR2 reads SYDVKM. The CDR3 is 14 amino acids. CDR3 loop: CASRASGRQGEQFF. Here the CDR3 DNA reads TGTGCCAGCAGGGCTAGCGGGAGACAAGGAGAGCAGTTCTTC. Based on the CDR3 plus reference TRBV28 and TRBJ2-1, the full variable domain is DVKVTQSSRYLVKRTGEKVFLECVQDMDHENMFWYRQDPGLGLRLIYFSYDVKMKEKGDIPEGYSVSREKKERFSLILESASTNQTSMYLCASRASGRQGEQFFGPGTRLTVL.

This chain links TRBV2 with TRBJ1-6; D not resolved. The CDR3 covers 12 residues. The V end was cut by 9 bases, the J end by 7 bases, with 10 bases between. The germline V gene encodes CDR1 SNHLY and CDR2 FYNNEI. The CDR3 region is CARKEGNSPLHF. Written as DNA, the CDR3 is TGTGCCAGAAAGGAGGGAAATTCACCCCTCCACTTT.

The gene calls are TRBV30 and TRBJ1-2, with D perhaps matching TRBD1 (5 bases). Trimming took 1 base from V and 5 from J, leaving 14 bases between them. Germline CDR1 reads GTSNPN; CDR2 reads SVGIG (reference sequence). The CDR3 consists of 14 residues. CDR3 coding DNA: TGTGCCTGGAGTGATATCGGGGGTGGGTATGGCTACACCTTC. Translation: CAWSDIGGGYGYTF. Full variable domain (outside the CDR3, taken from reference TRBV30 and TRBJ1-2): SQTIHQWPATLVQPVGSPLSLECTVEGTSNPNLYWYRQAAGRGLQLLFYSVGIGQISSEVPQNLSASRPQDRQFILSSKKLLLSDSGFYLCAWSDIGGGYGYTFGSGTRLTVV.

The V and J genes are TRBV6-5 and TRBJ2-7, with a tentative D call TRBD1 (6 bases). The germline CDR1 and CDR2 sequences are MNHEY and SVGAGI. V lost 6 bases and J lost 4, with 19 bases in between. The CDR3 has 15 residues. This chain's CDR3 is CASRRVRGPGYEQYF. The CDR3 coding sequence is TGTGCCAGCAGACGGGTCAGGGGCCCCGGATACGAGCAGTACTTC.

This sequence joins TRBV19 and TRBJ2-3; 9 bases agree with TRBD1. The J segment lost 5 bases and the V segment lost 8 bases, leaving 2 bases of the junction unmatched. Germline V CDR1 and CDR2: LNHDA, SQIVND (reference sequence). This CDR3 is 12 amino acids long. The CDR3 bases are TGTGCCAGTGGGGACAGGGTAGATACGCAGTATTTT. Amino acids: CASGDRVDTQYF. The entire variable domain, with the rest obtained from reference TRBV19 and TRBJ2-3, is as follows: DGGITQSPKYLFRKEGQNVTLSCEQNLNHDAMYWYRQDPGQGLRLIYYSQIVNDFQKGDIAEGYSVSREKKESFPLTVTSAQKNPTAFYLCASGDRVDTQYFGPGTRLTVL.

This sequence joins TRBV24-1 and TRBJ2-3; 9 bases agree with TRBD2. CDR3 length: 17 amino acids. Germline assignment: CDR1 KGHDR and CDR2 SFDVKD. After removal of 0 bases from V and 3 bases from J, the junction contained 6 bases not matched to a gene. Written as DNA, the CDR3 is TGTGCCACCAGTGATTTGCAAACTAGCGGGCCGACAGATACGCAGTATTTT. Amino acid sequence: CATSDLQTSGPTDTQYF.

The CDR3 DNA reads as TGTGCCAGCAGTTTAGGGGACAGGTCCTTAGGCGAGCAGTACTTC. Protein sequence: CASSLGDRSLGEQYF. The chain uses TRBV28 and TRBJ2-7; TRBD1 matches at 8 bases. The germline CDR1 and CDR2 sequences are MDHEN and SYDVKM. Trimming cost V 2 bases and J 6 bases; bases outside gene matches: 9. This CDR3 comprises 15 residues.

The chain is built from TRBV4-1 and TRBJ2-7; 9 bases line up with TRBD1. J gave up 1 base and V 7 bases, and 5 bases lay outside the gene matches. Germline-derived CDR1 and CDR2 are MGHRA and YSYEKL. This CDR3 spans 14 amino acids. CDR3 nucleotide sequence: TGCGCCAGCAAACCGGGACAGGGTTCCTACGAGCAGTACTTC. It specifies CASKPGQGSYEQYF.

CDR3 amino acids: CASSQQGLYGYTF. The CDR3 region has the DNA TGTGCCAGCAGTCAGCAGGGTTTGTATGGCTACACCTTC. The chain has TRBV28 and TRBJ1-2; TRBD1 might be the D (5 bases). Germline assignment: CDR1 MDHEN and CDR2 SYDVKM. The length of the CDR3 is 13 residues. Trimming shortened V by 5 bases and J by 5 bases, and 12 bases separated the two germline ends.

The V and J genes are TRBV7-9 and TRBJ2-6; no clear D. This CDR3 is built from 17 residues. V lost 5 bases to trimming and J lost 0 bases, with 14 bases between them. Germline CDR1 reads SEHNR; CDR2 reads FQNEAQ (reference sequence). CDR3 sequence reads: CASSRFESSSGANVLTF. CDR3 bases: TGTGCCAGCAGCCGCTTCGAGAGTAGCTCTGGGGCCAACGTCCTGACTTTC.

The V call is TRBV7-2, the J call TRBJ1-1; 7 bases match TRBD1. The germline CDR1 and CDR2 sequences are SGHTA and FQGNSA. The CDR3 sequence is 16 residues long. V shed 1 base and J 5 bases; nucleotides not matched to a gene: 10. CDR3 region: CASSLGGKGAQTEAFF. The CDR3 coding sequence is TGTGCCAGCAGCTTAGGAGGGAAGGGGGCGCAGACTGAAGCTTTCTTT.

This chain uses TRBV7-2 with TRBJ2-1, with TRBD2 matching over 9 bases. Germline trimming cut 4 bases from V and 0 bases from J; bases unmatched to any gene: 4. The CDR3 totals 16 residues. Germline loops: CDR1 SGHTA, CDR2 FQGNSA. The CDR3 DNA reads TGTGCCAGCAGCTCTAGCGGGATGAGCTCCTACAATGAGCAGTTCTTC. Its protein is CASSSSGMSSYNEQFF.

The chain is built from TRBV24-1 and TRBJ2-1; possible D gene TRBD2, 7 bases. Germline V gives CDR1 KGHDR, CDR2 SFDVKD. The V and J ends lost 4 bases and 7 bases respectively, with 13 bases between them. The length of the CDR3 is 14 residues. CDR3 protein: CATSDWAGANEQFF. CDR3 in DNA: TGTGCCACCAGTGACTGGGCGGGGGCAAATGAGCAGTTCTTC.

The chain recombines TRBV5-1 with TRBJ2-5; D is possibly TRBD2 (6 bases). There are 15 residues in the CDR3. Germline lookup yields CDR1 SGHRS and CDR2 YFSETQ. V was cut by 3 bases and J by 3 bases, with 15 bases left in between. The CDR3 protein is CASSWGDGYKETQYF. In nucleotides, the CDR3 is TGCGCCAGCAGCTGGGGGGACGGGTACAAAGAGACCCAGTACTTC.

This chain connects TRBV5-8 to TRBJ2-3; 8 nucleotides agree with TRBD2. CDR1 is SGHTS and CDR2 is YDEGEE in the germline V gene. The CDR3 contains 15 residues. After removal of 6 bases from V and 2 bases from J, the junction contained 8 bases not matched to a gene. The CDR3 region is CASIHSGAFTDTQYF. For the CDR3, the DNA is TGTGCCAGCATCCATAGCGGGGCATTCACAGATACGCAGTATTTT.

The V call is TRBV19, the J call TRBJ2-6, with 8 bases that match TRBD1. The CDR3 sequence is 16 residues long. Germline-derived CDR1 and CDR2 are LNHDA and SQIVND (reference sequence). Trimming cost V 9 bases and J 0 bases; bases outside gene matches: 7. As DNA, the CDR3 is TGTGCCAGCTCCGGGACAGGACGCTCTGGGGCCAACGTCCTGACTTTC. As protein: CASSGTGRSGANVLTF.

The chain combines TRBV3-1 (or the pseudogene TRBV3-2) with TRBJ1-5; maybe TRBD1 (5 bases). CDR1 and CDR2 (germline): LGHDT, YNNKEL (reference sequence). This CDR3 has 17 amino acids. Trimming left V 0 bases short and J 4 bases short, with 16 bases between. CDR3 amino acids: CASSQDKGREENQPQHF. The CDR3 nucleotides are TGTGCCAGCAGCCAAGATAAGGGCAGGGAAGAGAATCAGCCCCAGCATTTT.

The sample holds one count of this clone. The rearrangement links TRBV19 to TRBJ2-1; D might be TRBD2 (6 bases). The V gene lost 5 bases and the J gene lost 4 bases, with 9 bases spanning the gap. Per the germline V gene, CDR1 is LNHDA and CDR2 is SQIVND (reference sequence). CDR3 length: 13 residues. CDR3 protein: CASSPDYYNEQFF. In nucleotides, the CDR3 is TGTGCCAGTAGTCCGGACTATTACAATGAGCAGTTCTTC. Drawing the rest from reference TRBV19 and TRBJ2-1, the complete variable domain is DGGITQSPKYLFRKEGQNVTLSCEQNLNHDAMYWYRQDPGQGLRLIYYSQIVNDFQKGDIAEGYSVSREKKESFPLTVTSAQKNPTAFYLCASSPDYYNEQFFGPGTRLTVL.

This clone has only a few counts. The rearrangement joins TRBV29-1 to TRBJ2-1; D gene unclear. There are 12 residues in the CDR3. Germline loops: CDR1 SQVTM, CDR2 ANQGSEA. Trimming took 1 base from V and 4 from J, leaving 5 bases between them. CDR3 in DNA: TGCAGCGTTGAAGTACAGTACAATGAGCAGTTCTTC. Protein: CSVEVQYNEQFF.

The chain couples TRBV11-2 to TRBJ2-3, with D maybe TRBD2 (5 bases). The CDR3 loop spans 13 amino acids. Trimming cost V 0 bases and J 8 bases, with 9 bases left between them. The V gene's germline CDR1 is SGHAT and CDR2 FQNNGV. Here the CDR3 DNA reads TGTGCCAGCAGCTTAGAGGAGGTCGGTACGCAGTATTTT. Translation gives CASSLEEVGTQYF.